Detailed here is one T cell receptor (beta chain). It has no known antigen specificity. No base qualities exist here, and no much larger clone lies one base off it. This sample stems from a study of blood T cell repertoires in COVID-19 (dated by TCRdb to the early 2020s). As for the study more broadly: The collaborator samples originated in the United States, Italy and Spain and spanned the acute and convalescent phases of COVID-19. The prospective study material was composed of cDNA or gDNA derived from T cells, B-cell-depleted T cells, or PBMCs. Deeply sampled blood TCRbeta repertoires from subjects exposed to, actively infected with, or recovered from COVID-19 were included in the dataset. A freely available public database, intended as a resource for researchers studying the immune response to SARS-CoV-2, is where the repertoires were released. The samples were drawn from the first 160 participants of the ongoing ImmuneRACE study and from 950 to 1,500 subjects provided by 6 global collaborators. The sample metadata nearly always contained a de-identified subject ID, COVID-19 status, age in years and sex. Where available, HLA class I and class II types were obtained from metadata supplied by the sample provider rather than from assay-based typing.

Participants in the prospective study were aged roughly 18 to 90 years, lived in some 24 United States geographic areas, and enrolled through a virtual design. In the prospective study, participants were assigned to cohorts based on the clinical history participants reported in a screening survey and a study questionnaire. Recovered participants in ImmuneRACE Cohort 3 were defined by two consecutive negative NP/OP PCR tests, clearance by a healthcare professional, or resolution of symptoms. In the prospective study, whole blood, serum and a nasopharyngeal or oropharyngeal swab were collected from each participant by mobile phlebotomists. Additional blood draws and questionnaires over an approximately two-month period could optionally be provided by prospective study participants. Blood samples from the prospective study were shipped frozen or at room temperature prior to DNA extraction. Overall results and qualifications from the work: The quantity of clinical and demographic metadata differed by source and by participant and was supplied without curation.

TCRbeta CDR3 regions were amplified from genomic DNA by means of the immunoSEQ Assay, a bias-controlled multiplex PCR. In the source study's methods: Nucleated cell counts per sample were estimated from amplification of reference gene primers within the assay. To quantify the absolute abundance of each unique TCRbeta CDR3 rearrangement, sequence reads were collapsed and filtered. For each sample, productive Simpson clonality was calculated as the square root of Simpson's diversity index across productive rearrangements. The source is immuneACCESS, and TCRdb retained only in-frame sequences with V and J called. Part of the clones is not carried over; for the studies checked, unresolved V genes explain less than half of this, and the remainder is unexplained. V and J calls and clone size follow that table, whereas D and trimming were derived from the DNA. Here the sample has roughly 360,000 clones; more than 70% occur a single time. The ten largest clones represent approximately 1.2% of the sample.

The CDR3 has 14 amino acids, counting the end cysteine and phenylalanine. This entry keeps only the CDR3 DNA: 42 bases, framed from base 1. At the junction V is shortened by 5 bases and J by 4 bases, with 13 bases in between. CDR1 and CDR2 are drawn from the germline V gene (reference sequence): SGHNT, YYREEE. The sequence is built from TRBV5-4 and TRBJ1-3; the D gene is perhaps TRBD1, on 6 matching bases. The clonotype originates from a man aged 25 to 40 who had recovered from COVID-19. The sequenced material came from PBMCs or T cells enriched from blood (not recorded which). The CDR3 region has the sequence CASSHTGSGNTIYF. In nucleotides, the sequence is TGTGCCAGCAGTCATACAGGGTCCGGAAACACCATATATTTT.